This T cell receptor beta chain was sequenced during a study of immune cell composition in non-small cell lung cancer. Notes on the study in general: 75% of squamous and about 31% of adenocarcinoma cases had tumour-associated clones >0.5%. Tumour TCR-beta clonality was not significantly tied to smoking pack-years.

Clones were read by immunoSEQ multiplex PCR, and TCRdb kept only the in-frame ones, dropping some. This table has 7,500 to 9,000 clones, 65% to 70% appearing once. This clone was observed a single time. Antigen: not known. The normal lung sample lay at least 3 cm, and maximally far, from the tumour. The CDR3 loop spans 16 amino acids. V was clipped by 2 bases and J by 3 bases, with 13 bases between them. Germline CDR1 is SGHTA and CDR2 is FQGNSA. This clonotype was sampled from a human donor with non-small cell lung cancer. The J gene is TRBJ2-2, the V gene TRBV7-2; possible D gene TRBD1, 6 bases. The sequenced sample was non-adjacent lung tissue. The CDR3: CASSLRNRAYTGELFF. CDR3 DNA sequence: TGTGCCAGCAGCTTAAGAAACAGGGCGTACACCGGGGAGCTGTTTTTT. The full variable domain, completed using reference TRBV7-2 and TRBJ2-2, is GAGVSQSPSNKVTEKGKDVELRCDPISGHTALYWYRQSLGQGLEFLIYFQGNSAPDKSGLPSDRFSAERTGGSVSTLTIQRTQQEDSAVYLCASSLRNRAYTGELFFGEGSRLTVL.